Presented here are 15 T cell receptor beta chains from one specimen sequenced in a study of blood T cell repertoires in COVID-19. Sequencing used immunoSEQ multiplex PCR; TCRdb keeps in-frame clones, though not all of them. The sample carries 300,000 or so clones, around 88% recorded once. The sample comprised peripheral blood. These TCRs come from a woman aged 45-65 years with acute or convalescent COVID-19.

The chain uses TRBV3-1 (or the pseudogene TRBV3-2) and TRBJ1-6; possibly TRBD1 for D (5 bases). The germline gives CDR1 LGHDT, CDR2 YNNKEL (reference sequence). The CDR3 has 17 residues. V was clipped by 5 bases and J by 3 bases, with 17 bases between them. The CDR3 loop is CASSFNSGANYNSPLHF. CDR3 DNA sequence: TGTGCCAGCAGCTTTAATAGCGGGGCTAACTATAATTCACCCCTCCACTTT.

Only one count was recorded for this clone. CDR3 DNA: TGTGCCAACAAACGCGGGGGGAACACTGAAGCTTTCTTT. Translating it yields CANKRGGNTEAFF. This sequence joins TRBV6-5 and TRBJ1-1; the D gene is possibly TRBD1 (5 bases). CDR1 and CDR2 from the germline V gene are MNHEY and SVGAGI. The V end lost 10 bases, the J end lost 1 base, and 13 bases lay between the germline ends. CDR3 length: 13 amino acids.

In this sample, this clone turned up once. The genes are TRBV25-1 and TRBJ1-2, with 9 bases fitting TRBD1. The CDR3 is made up of 14 amino acids. CDR1 and CDR2 (germline): MGHDK, SYGVNS. V shed 3 bases and J 7 bases; nucleotides not matched to a gene: 6. In nucleotides, the CDR3 is TGTGCCAGCAGTGACCCCGGGACAGGGTCTGGCTACACCTTC. Its protein product is CASSDPGTGSGYTF.

The sample holds a few counts of this clone. This same CDR3 is encoded by further DNA sequences in the sample. This sequence joins TRBV11-2 and TRBJ2-7; possible D gene TRBD1, 5 bases. Germline CDR1 SGHAT, CDR2 FQNNGV. This CDR3 is 13 amino acids long. Trimming removed 2 bases at V and 3 bases at J, with 8 bases between. The CDR3 region is CASSLRQGYEQYF. CDR3 sequence (DNA): TGTGCCAGCAGCTTAAGGCAGGGCTACGAGCAGTACTTC.

The V gene is TRBV29-1, the J gene TRBJ2-7; 7 bases fit TRBD2. The V and J ends lost 0 bases and 2 bases, in that order; junction bases with no gene match: 13. CDR3 length: 17 residues. Per the germline V gene, CDR1 is SQVTM and CDR2 is ANQGSEA. The CDR3 bases are TGCAGCGTTGAAGATCGGGACTCATCTAGCGGAACCTACGAGCAGTACTTC. Translating it yields CSVEDRDSSSGTYEQYF.

The chain joins TRBV6-4 to TRBJ2-2, with 7 bases fitting TRBD2. V lost 4 bases and J lost 5; bases outside the gene matches: 7. The CDR3 runs 15 residues. The germline gives CDR1 MRHNA, CDR2 SNTAGT. The chain's CDR3 is CASSVESGVTGELFF. Here the CDR3 DNA reads TGTGCCAGCAGTGTCGAGAGCGGGGTAACCGGGGAGCTGTTTTTT.

The J gene is TRBJ2-1, the V gene TRBV6-2 or TRBV6-3, with TRBD2 identical over 7 bases. The CDR3 length is 12 residues. From germline, CDR1 is MNHEY and CDR2 SVGEGT. V was pared by 2 bases and J by 9 bases, with 1 base of the junction left unmatched. The CDR3 nucleotides read TGTGCCAGCAGTTACAAGCGGGGTGAGCAGTTCTTC. Its protein product is CASSYKRGEQFF.

The chain recombines TRBV11-2 with TRBJ1-3; 8 bases agree with TRBD1. In germline, CDR1 is SGHAT, CDR2 FQNNGV. The CDR3 totals 13 residues. J lost 12 bases, V lost 0 bases, and 4 bases had no gene match. CDR3 sequence reads: CASSLETGALIYF. In DNA form, the CDR3 reads TGTGCCAGCAGCTTAGAGACAGGGGCCCTCATATATTTT.

The genes are TRBV10-3 and TRBJ1-4, with 8 bases fitting TRBD1. J lost 0 bases, V lost 9 bases, and 12 bases had no gene match. The germline CDR1 and CDR2 sequences are ENHRY and SYGVKD. The CDR3 has 17 residues. The CDR3 region is CAIGTGGTGTTNEKLFF. The CDR3 DNA sequence: TGTGCCATAGGGACAGGTGGCACTGGGACAACTAATGAAAAACTGTTTTTT.

The chain carries TRBV5-6 and TRBJ1-6; D unresolved. Trimming stripped 4 bases from V and 4 bases from J, with 12 bases between. The CDR3 is 15 amino acids. Germline CDR1 and CDR2: SGHDT and YYEEEE. This CDR3 reads CASSDLQTYNSPLHF. In DNA, the CDR3 is TGTGCCAGCAGCGACCTCCAGACTTATAATTCACCCCTCCACTTT.

This rearrangement joins TRBV19 to TRBJ1-4; D may be TRBD1 (5 bases). The V gene's germline CDR1 is LNHDA and CDR2 SQIVND (reference sequence). This CDR3 has 15 amino acids. V lost 6 bases to trimming and J lost 8 bases, with 19 bases between them. CDR3 nucleotide sequence: TGTGCCAGTAGACCCGGCGGGGGGGAAGGAGAAAAACTGTTTTTT. This gives the protein CASRPGGGEGEKLFF.

The V gene is TRBV10-3, the J gene TRBJ2-5; D remains unclear. In germline, CDR1 is ENHRY, CDR2 SYGVKD. The CDR3 runs 14 residues. Trimming shortened V by 2 bases and J by 5 bases, and 12 bases separated the two germline ends. DNA for the CDR3: TGTGCCATCAGTGAGGGAGTAGAGACGGAGACCCAGTACTTC. This encodes CAISEGVETETQYF.

This clone occurred a few times. The CDR3 loop reads CASMKTTGTEAFF. DNA of the CDR3: TGTGCCAGCATGAAGACCACGGGCACTGAAGCTTTCTTT. The V and J genes are TRBV7-9 and TRBJ1-1; D unclear. V was trimmed by 7 bases and J by 4 bases, leaving 13 bases between them. The germline gives CDR1 SEHNR, CDR2 FQNEAQ (reference sequence). The CDR3 is 13 residues long.

This clone came up a few times. The chain couples TRBV12-2 to TRBJ2-3; the table calls TRBD2, which could not be checked here. TRBV12-2 is tagged as a pseudogene. The CDR3 runs 20 residues. CDR3 nucleotides: TGTGCAAGTCGCGCATTGCGGGCGGGGGGGCTTATGTGGACCACAGATACGCAGTATTTT. Translated: CASRALRAGGLMWTTDTQYF.

V usage is TRBV5-1 and J usage is TRBJ2-6, with TRBD1 matching over 8 bases. The CDR3 has 19 residues. Per germline, CDR1 SGHRS and CDR2 YFSETQ. The V gene end was trimmed by 1 base and the J gene end by 0 bases; junction bases not matched to a gene: 9. CDR3 residues: CASSLFPGQGPSGANVLTF. The CDR3 nucleotides read TGCGCCAGCAGCTTGTTTCCTGGACAGGGACCCTCTGGGGCCAACGTCCTGACTTTC.